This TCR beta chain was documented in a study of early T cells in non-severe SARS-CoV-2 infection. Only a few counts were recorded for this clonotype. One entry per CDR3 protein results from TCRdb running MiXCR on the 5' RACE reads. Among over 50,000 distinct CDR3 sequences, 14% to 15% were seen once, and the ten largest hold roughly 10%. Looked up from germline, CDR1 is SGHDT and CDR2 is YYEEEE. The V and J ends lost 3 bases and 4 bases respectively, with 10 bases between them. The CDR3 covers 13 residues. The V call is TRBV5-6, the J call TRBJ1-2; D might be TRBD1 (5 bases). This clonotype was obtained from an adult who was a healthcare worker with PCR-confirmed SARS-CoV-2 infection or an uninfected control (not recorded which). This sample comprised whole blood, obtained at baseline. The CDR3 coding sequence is TGTGCCAGCAGCTCGACAGTAACCTATGGCTACACCTTC. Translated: CASSSTVTYGYTF.